These 9 T cell receptor beta chains were sequenced from one sample in a study of blood T cell repertoires in COVID-19. Measured with immunoSEQ multiplex PCR; TCRdb has only the in-frame clones, and not every one. Of fewer than 300,000 clones in the sample, around nine tenths were seen once. Sequenced: PBMCs or T cells enriched from blood (not recorded which). The receptors stem from a young woman who had recovered from COVID-19.

This clone is a singleton in its sample. J is TRBJ2-2 and V is TRBV7-3; TRBD2 aligns across 11 bases. V trimming: 1 base; J trimming: 4 bases; junction bases outside the gene matches: 14. The CDR3 is made up of 20 amino acids. Germline CDR1 SGHTA, CDR2 FQGTGA. The CDR3 spells CASSLNGVAGGPPGTGELFF. The CDR3 nucleotides are TGTGCCAGCAGCTTAAACGGAGTAGCGGGAGGGCCTCCGGGCACCGGGGAGCTGTTTTTT.

The chain recombines TRBV18 with TRBJ1-1, with a possible D match to TRBD1 (5 bases). This CDR3 comprises 15 residues. V was clipped by 3 bases and J by 0 bases, with 11 bases between them. CDR1 KGHSH and CDR2 LQKENI come from the germline V gene. The CDR3 sequence: CASSPGRGLNTEAFF. The CDR3 nucleotides are TGTGCCAGCTCACCGGGTAGGGGCTTGAACACTGAAGCTTTCTTT. The full variable domain, with the rest looked up from reference TRBV18 and TRBJ1-1, is NAGVMQNPRHLVRRRGQEARLRCSPMKGHSHVYWYRQLPEEGLKFMVYLQKENIIDESGMPKERFSAEFPKEGPSILRIQQVVRGDSAAYFCASSPGRGLNTEAFFGQGTRLTVV.

This chain uses TRBV5-1 with TRBJ1-5; 8 positions agree with TRBD1. The J segment lost 7 bases and the V segment lost 4 bases, leaving 10 bases of the junction unmatched. This CDR3 contains 15 residues. From germline, CDR1 is SGHRS and CDR2 YFSETQ. CDR3 protein: CASSTTGDLGQPQHF. Here the CDR3 DNA reads TGCGCCAGCAGCACGACAGGGGACCTCGGGCAGCCCCAGCATTTT.

The J gene is TRBJ2-1, the V gene TRBV5-4; the D gene is possibly TRBD1 (6 bases). CDR1 is SGHNT, CDR2 YYREEE, per germline (reference sequence). V lost 0 bases and J 4 bases, leaving 8 bases between the germline ends. This CDR3 is built from 14 residues. The CDR3 sequence: CASSLAGAYNEQFF. In DNA form, the CDR3 reads TGTGCCAGCAGCTTGGCAGGGGCATACAATGAGCAGTTCTTC.

This chain connects TRBV4-2 to TRBJ2-2; TRBD2 aligns across 7 bases. The germline V gene encodes CDR1 LGHNA and CDR2 YNFKEQ. Trimming took 4 bases from V and 3 from J; bases not matched to a gene: 8. This CDR3 is built from 16 residues. The CDR3 region has the DNA TGTGCCAGCAGCCGGAGGGCGGGAGTCGACACCGGGGAGCTGTTTTTT. This gives the protein CASSRRAGVDTGELFF.

The chain links TRBV7-2 to TRBJ2-1; 14 nucleotides align to TRBD2. Germline trimming cut 2 bases from V and 9 bases from J; bases unmatched to any gene: 9. Germline CDR1 reads SGHTA; CDR2 reads FQGNSA. The CDR3 consists of 17 residues. The CDR3 DNA follows: TGTGCCAGCAGCTTAAGGGGACTAGCGGGAGCCACGGGTGAGCAGTTCTTC. Residues: CASSLRGLAGATGEQFF.

Here the CDR3 DNA reads TGTGCCAGCAGCCGATCAGACAGGTTTTTTATTCTGAAACACGAGCAGTACTTC. Translated, it gives CASSRSDRFFILKHEQYF. The genes are TRBV14 and TRBJ2-7; D is perhaps TRBD1 (6 bases). From germline, CDR1 is SGHDN and CDR2 FVKESK. CDR3 length: 18 residues. Trimming stripped 4 bases from V and 5 bases from J, with 27 bases between.

This chain uses TRBV7-3 with TRBJ2-5; 8 nucleotides match TRBD2. The V segment lost 2 bases and the J segment 5 bases; nucleotides outside the gene matches: 7. Germline V gene data show CDR1 as SGHTA and CDR2 as FQGTGA. The CDR3 spans 15 residues. CDR3: CASSLSSGSWETQYF. Here the CDR3 DNA reads TGTGCCAGCAGCTTATCCAGCGGGAGTTGGGAGACCCAGTACTTC.

This chain connects TRBV20-1 to TRBJ1-2; a weak D match, TRBD1 (6 bases). The CDR3 is 11 residues long. The germline V gene has CDR1 DFQATT and CDR2 SNEGSKA (reference sequence). V gave up 8 bases and J gave up 8 bases, with 15 bases separating them. In DNA, the CDR3 is TGCAGTCATCCACAGGGCCTCGGCTACACCTTC. It encodes CSHPQGLGYTF.